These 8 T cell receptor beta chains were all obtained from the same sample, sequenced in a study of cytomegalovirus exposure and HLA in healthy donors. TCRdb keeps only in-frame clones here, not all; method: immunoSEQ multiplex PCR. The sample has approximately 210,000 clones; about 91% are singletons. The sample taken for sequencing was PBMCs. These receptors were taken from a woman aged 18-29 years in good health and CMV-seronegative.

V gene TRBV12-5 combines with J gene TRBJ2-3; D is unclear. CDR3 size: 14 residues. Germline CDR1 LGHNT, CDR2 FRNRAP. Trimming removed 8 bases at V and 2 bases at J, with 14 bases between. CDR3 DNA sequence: TGTGCTAGTCGAGACCTCCGACTCACAGATACGCAGTATTTT. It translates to CASRDLRLTDTQYF.

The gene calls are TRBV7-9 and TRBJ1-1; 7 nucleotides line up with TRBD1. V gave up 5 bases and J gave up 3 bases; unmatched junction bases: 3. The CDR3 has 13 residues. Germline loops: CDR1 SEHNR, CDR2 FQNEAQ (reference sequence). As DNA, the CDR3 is TGTGCCAGCAGCGGGACAGTGTACACTGAAGCTTTCTTT. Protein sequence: CASSGTVYTEAFF. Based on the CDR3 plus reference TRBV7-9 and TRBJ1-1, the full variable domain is DTGVSQNPRHKITKRGQNVTFRCDPISEHNRLYWYRQTLGQGPEFLTYFQNEAQLEKSRLLSDRFSAERPKGSFSTLEIQRTEQGDSAMYLCASSGTVYTEAFFGQGTRLTVV.

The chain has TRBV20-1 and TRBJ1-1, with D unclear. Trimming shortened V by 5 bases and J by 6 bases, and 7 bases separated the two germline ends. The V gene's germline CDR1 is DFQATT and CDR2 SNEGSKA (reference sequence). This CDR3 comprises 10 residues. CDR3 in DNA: TGCAGTGCTCCGGTCGCTGAAGCTTTCTTT. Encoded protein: CSAPVAEAFF.

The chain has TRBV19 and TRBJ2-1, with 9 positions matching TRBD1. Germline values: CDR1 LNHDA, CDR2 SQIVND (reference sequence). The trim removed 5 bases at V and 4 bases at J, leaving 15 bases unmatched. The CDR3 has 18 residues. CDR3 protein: CASSDTPGTGQGYNEQFF. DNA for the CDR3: TGTGCCAGTAGTGACACGCCTGGGACAGGGCAAGGGTACAATGAGCAGTTCTTC.

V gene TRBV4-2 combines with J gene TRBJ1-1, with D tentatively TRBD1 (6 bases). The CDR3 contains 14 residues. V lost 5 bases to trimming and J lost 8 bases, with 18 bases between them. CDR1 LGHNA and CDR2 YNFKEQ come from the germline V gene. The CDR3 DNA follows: TGTGCCAGCAGCGTGGGGGCAAACGGGCAAGAAGCTTTCTTT. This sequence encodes CASSVGANGQEAFF.

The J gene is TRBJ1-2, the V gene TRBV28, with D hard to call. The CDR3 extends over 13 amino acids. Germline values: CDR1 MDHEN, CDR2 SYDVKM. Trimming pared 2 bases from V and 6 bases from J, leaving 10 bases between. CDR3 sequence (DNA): TGTGCCAGCAGTTTAGATGTGGGAGATGGCTACACCTTC. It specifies CASSLDVGDGYTF.

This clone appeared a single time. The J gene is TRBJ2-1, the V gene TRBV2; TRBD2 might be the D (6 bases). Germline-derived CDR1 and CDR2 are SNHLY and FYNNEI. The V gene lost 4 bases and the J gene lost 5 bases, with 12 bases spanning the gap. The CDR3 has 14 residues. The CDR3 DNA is TGTGCCAGCAGTGTTGTTAGCGGAAACAATGAGCAGTTCTTC. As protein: CASSVVSGNNEQFF.

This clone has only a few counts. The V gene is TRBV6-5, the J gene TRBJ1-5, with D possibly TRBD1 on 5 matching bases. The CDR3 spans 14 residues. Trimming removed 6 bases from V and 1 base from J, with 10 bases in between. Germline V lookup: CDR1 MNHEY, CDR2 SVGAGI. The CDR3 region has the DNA TGTGCCAGCAGGGGGGGAGGCAGCAATCAGCCCCAGCATTTT. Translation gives CASRGGGSNQPQHF.